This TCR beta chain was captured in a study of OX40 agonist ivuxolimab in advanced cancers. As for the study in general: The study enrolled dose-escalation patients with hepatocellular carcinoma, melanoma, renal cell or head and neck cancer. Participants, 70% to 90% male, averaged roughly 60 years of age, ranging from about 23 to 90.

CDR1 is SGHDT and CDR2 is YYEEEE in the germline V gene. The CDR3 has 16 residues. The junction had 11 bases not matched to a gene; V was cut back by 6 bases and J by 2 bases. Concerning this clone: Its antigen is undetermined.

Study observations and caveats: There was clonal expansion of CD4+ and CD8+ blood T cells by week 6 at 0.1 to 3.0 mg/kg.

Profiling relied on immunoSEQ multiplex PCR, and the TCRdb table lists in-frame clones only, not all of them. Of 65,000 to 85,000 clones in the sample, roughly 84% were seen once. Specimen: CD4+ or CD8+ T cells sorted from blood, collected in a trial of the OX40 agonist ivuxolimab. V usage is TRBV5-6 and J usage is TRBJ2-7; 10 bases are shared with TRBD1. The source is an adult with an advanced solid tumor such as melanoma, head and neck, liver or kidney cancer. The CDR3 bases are TGTGCCAGCACCCTATGGGGGGACAGGGGAACCTACGAGCAGTACTTC. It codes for CASTLWGDRGTYEQYF.